Listed below are T cell receptor beta chains from one sample, sequenced in a study of early T cells in non-severe SARS-CoV-2 infection. TCRdb reanalysed the 5' RACE reads using MiXCR and keeps one entry per CDR3 protein. The sample has about 57,000 distinct CDR3 sequences; roughly a tenth are singletons. Sequenced material: whole blood. These TCRs come from an adult who was a healthcare worker with PCR-confirmed SARS-CoV-2 infection or an uninfected control (not recorded which). CDR3s include the opening cysteine and the closing phenylalanine or tryptophan. The order of the fields is D gene, V gene, clone size, J gene, CDR3 protein, CDR3 DNA. A D gene is named only where the DNA matches it firmly. Clone size is stated in some rows and not others, as once, few, many or a class when expanded.

TRBD1	TRBV6-5	many	TRBJ2-3	CASRLPGQGRNTQYF	TGTGCCAGCAGGCTACCGGGACAGGGCAGGAATACGCAGTATTTT
.	TRBV7-9	.	TRBJ2-7	CASSLAADPYEQYF	TGTGCCAGCAGCTTAGCCGCGGACCCCTACGAGCAGTACTTC
TRBD2	TRBV19	few	TRBJ2-1	CASSILAGVANEQFF	TGTGCCAGTAGTATTCTAGCGGGAGTGGCTAATGAGCAGTTCTTC
.	TRBV10-1	.	TRBJ2-6	CASSEFYRALLSSGANVLTF	TGCGCCAGCAGTGAATTCTACAGGGCCCTACTCTCCTCTGGGGCCAACGTCCTGACTTTC
.	TRBV5-1	.	TRBJ2-6	CASSVYSGANVLTF	TGCGCCAGCAGCGTATACTCTGGGGCCAACGTCCTGACTTTC
TRBD1	TRBV7-3	many	TRBJ2-7	CASSFGQGEVYEQYF	TGTGCCAGCAGCTTCGGACAGGGGGAGGTTTACGAGCAGTACTTC
.	TRBV15	many	TRBJ1-4	CATSRVRTNEKLFF	TGTGCCACCAGCAGAGTTCGCACCAATGAAAAACTGTTTTTT
TRBD1	TRBV5-4	.	TRBJ2-7	CASSGGRTGSLSYEQYF	TGTGCCAGCAGCGGCGGGCGGACAGGGAGCCTCTCCTACGAGCAGTACTTC
.	TRBV7-2	many	TRBJ2-3	CASSLAVKTYLSTDTQYF	TGTGCCAGCAGCTTAGCCGTCAAGACATACCTTAGCACAGATACGCAGTATTTT
TRBD1	TRBV29-1	.	TRBJ2-7	CSARDRGEQYF	TGCAGCGCCCGGGACAGGGGCGAGCAGTACTTC
.	TRBV7-2	many	TRBJ1-1	CASSLASRTEAFF	TGTGCCAGCAGCTTAGCCAGCAGGACTGAAGCTTTCTTT
TRBD2	TRBV29-1	many	TRBJ2-1	CSVVRLERGGRDEQFF	TGCAGCGTTGTACGGCTCGAACGGGGGGGACGCGATGAGCAGTTCTTC
TRBD2	TRBV15	many	TRBJ2-7	CATSREHLAGGTSYEQYF	TGTGCCACCAGCAGAGAGCATCTAGCGGGGGGTACATCCTACGAGCAGTACTTC
TRBD1	TRBV9	many	TRBJ2-1	CASSVEGATYNEQFF	TGTGCCAGCAGCGTAGAGGGGGCAACCTACAATGAGCAGTTCTTC
.	TRBV20-1	many	TRBJ2-7	CSARSERYEQYF	TGCAGTGCTAGATCGGAGCGGTACGAGCAGTACTTC
TRBD1	TRBV6-2/TRBV6-3	many	TRBJ1-2	CASSYGQGRWNTF	TGTGCCAGCAGTTACGGACAGGGAAGGTGGAACACCTTC
.	TRBV11-2	many	TRBJ2-4	CASSLPGAKNIQYF	TGTGCCAGCAGCTTACCAGGGGCCAAAAACATTCAGTACTTC
.	TRBV18	many	TRBJ1-2	CASRGGSESYGYTF	TGTGCCAGCCGAGGAGGGTCTGAATCCTATGGCTACACCTTC
TRBD2	TRBV4-1	.	TRBJ2-1	CASSQDWTSGNYNEQFF	TGCGCCAGCAGCCAAGATTGGACTAGCGGGAATTACAATGAGCAGTTCTTC
.	TRBV29-1	many	TRBJ2-7	CSVGGPSYEQYF	TGCAGCGTGGGGGGACCTTCCTACGAGCAGTACTTC
TRBD2	TRBV4-1	.	TRBJ2-1	CASSQEGTSFNEQFF	TGCGCCAGCAGCCAAGAGGGGACTAGTTTCAATGAGCAGTTCTTC
.	TRBV5-1	many	TRBJ2-7	CASSLRPREEQYF	TGCGCCAGCAGCCTACGTCCCCGGGAGGAGCAGTACTTC
TRBD2	TRBV6-6	.	TRBJ2-7	CASSFRTSGDYEQYF	TGTGCCAGCAGTTTCCGGACTAGCGGGGACTACGAGCAGTACTTC